The following is a TCR beta chain sequence with its context. The clone's antigen remains unknown. Within one base of it there is no much larger clone, and no base qualities were kept. TCRbeta CDR3 regions were amplified from genomic DNA using the immunoSEQ Assay, a bias-controlled multiplex PCR. The study's processing was this. The number of nucleated cells in each sample was estimated from the amplification of reference gene primers within the assay. Sequence reads were collapsed and filtered to measure the absolute abundance of every unique TCRbeta CDR3 rearrangement. For each sample, productive Simpson clonality was calculated as the square root of Simpson's diversity index across productive rearrangements. TCRdb carries this immuneACCESS record with in-frame sequences only. Its versions omit some clonotypes, under half of them owing to an unresolved V gene in the studies checked, with the rest unexplained. Clone size and the V and J calls come from that table; the DNA yielded D and trimming. The sample records some 290,000 clones, about 88% of which are singletons. 3.6% of the sample is in the top ten clones.

This specimen belongs to a study of blood T cell repertoires in COVID-19 (dated by TCRdb to about 2020). Broadly, across the study: The collaborator samples originated in the United States, Italy and Spain and spanned the acute and convalescent phases of COVID-19. The material from the prospective study consisted of cDNA or gDNA derived from T cells, B-cell-depleted T cells, or PBMCs. The dataset comprised deeply sampled blood TCRbeta repertoires from subjects exposed to, actively infected with, or recovered from COVID-19. A freely available public database, intended as a resource for researchers studying the immune response to SARS-CoV-2, is where the repertoires were released. Samples came from the ongoing ImmuneRACE study (first 160 participants) plus 1,254 subjects from 6 global collaborators. A de-identified subject ID, COVID-19 status, age in years and sex were almost always included in the sample metadata. Where HLA class I and class II types were available, the types were taken from metadata supplied by the sample provider, not from assay-based typing. What the study reported, not specific to this receptor: The quantity of clinical and demographic metadata differed by source and by participant and was supplied without curation.

Trimming removed 3 bases from V and 4 bases from J; the gene matches leave 13 bases unexplained. Spanning cysteine to phenylalanine, the CDR3 consists of 19 amino acids. Here the CDR3 DNA is all that survives: 57 bases in frame from base 1. The germline V gene (reference sequence) sets CDR1 to LNHDA and CDR2 to SQIVND. The collaborating institutions used their own protocols to collect whole blood in K2EDTA tubes. For TCRbeta analysis, collaborators shipped samples in one of three forms: frozen whole blood, isolated PBMCs, or DNA extracted from either of those sample types. Source material: peripheral blood. The V and J segments used are TRBV19 and TRBJ2-2, with 11 middle bases fitting TRBD2. The source is a man younger than 35 with active or convalescent COVID-19. The CDR3 region reads CASSIRWVAGGQGTGELFF. The nucleotides are TGTGCCAGTAGTATCCGTTGGGTAGCGGGGGGGCAGGGCACCGGGGAGCTGTTTTTT.